A few counts support the clone carrying this T cell receptor beta chain. What it recognizes is unknown. The V segment lost 3 bases and the J segment 6 bases; nucleotides outside the gene matches: 16. This CDR3 comprises 17 residues. From germline, CDR1 is LNHDA and CDR2 SQIVND (reference sequence). The data originate from a study of cytomegalovirus exposure and HLA in healthy donors. Study outcomes and limitations: An Asian-associated ancestry cluster reportedly showed fewer N-insertions than the approximately 660-donor mean in a later analysis. It was approximately 170 TCR beta chains that were listed as cytomegalovirus-associated. Likely technical artifact: a cluster of highly shared sequence variants.

The PCR made use of 60 Vbeta and 13 Jbeta primers. Sequencing was performed with immunoSEQ multiplex PCR; in TCRdb, only in-frame clones are kept and a portion is missing. The repertoire holds around 140,000 clones, with approximately 81% as singletons. The sequence was obtained from a male donor in good health and CMV-seronegative. Sample: PBMCs. The V gene is TRBV19, the J gene TRBJ2-7; 8 bases are shared with TRBD2. CDR3 coding DNA: TGTGCCAGTAGTATGGGCCTACCGGGACTAGGGCCCCTCGAGCAGTACTTC. Translating gives CASSMGLPGLGPLEQYF.